One and the same sample provided the 17 T cell receptor beta chains below, sequenced in a study of OX40 agonist ivuxolimab in advanced cancers. The protocol was immunoSEQ multiplex PCR, while the TCRdb copy is restricted to in-frame clones and leaves out a portion. The table includes 70,000 to 90,000 clones, around 86% detected once. The sample was CD4+ or CD8+ T cells sorted from blood, taken in a trial of the OX40 agonist ivuxolimab. The receptors here all came from an adult with an advanced solid tumor such as melanoma, head and neck, liver or kidney cancer.

For the CDR3, the DNA is TGTGCCAGTAGTATAGTGGGCGGAAAAGAGACCCAGTACTTC. It encodes CASSIVGGKETQYF. The rearrangement uses TRBV19 and TRBJ2-5; D not resolved. V dropped 1 base and J dropped 3 bases, with 9 bases sitting between them. This CDR3 spans 14 amino acids. Germline V gene data show CDR1 as LNHDA and CDR2 as SQIVND (reference sequence).

The rearrangement links TRBV7-2 to TRBJ2-1; tentatively, D is TRBD1 (5 bases). CDR1 is SGHTA, CDR2 FQGNSA, per germline. The CDR3 covers 13 residues. V was shortened by 5 bases and J by 5 bases, with 10 bases between the two germline ends. CDR3 coding DNA: TGTGCCAGCAGCGCCGACAGAGACAATGAGCAGTTCTTC. Its translation: CASSADRDNEQFF.

This clone was recorded only once. This chain uses TRBV5-1 with TRBJ2-7; TRBD1 aligns across 7 bases. The J segment lost 3 bases and the V segment lost 0 bases, leaving 3 bases of the junction unmatched. Germline CDR1 is SGHRS and CDR2 is YFSETQ. The CDR3 extends over 14 amino acids. The DNA of the CDR3 is TGCGCCAGCAGCTTGGGAGCAGGGGGCTACGAGCAGTACTTC. Translating it yields CASSLGAGGYEQYF.

The chain recombines TRBV30 with TRBJ1-2; D is perhaps TRBD1 (5 bases). The germline gives CDR1 GTSNPN, CDR2 SVGIG (reference sequence). The V end was cut by 2 bases, the J end by 4 bases, with 14 bases between. The CDR3 consists of 14 residues. The CDR3 is CAWSLERGGYGYTF. The CDR3 coding sequence is TGTGCCTGGAGTCTGGAGAGGGGCGGCTATGGCTACACCTTC.

The CDR3 nucleotides are TGTGCCAGCAGCCCCGACAGGGTTTCAGTCGAGCAGTACTTC. Translation: CASSPDRVSVEQYF. This chain joins TRBV7-9 and TRBJ2-7; 7 positions match TRBD1. Trimming took 5 bases from V and 6 from J; bases not matched to a gene: 10. There are 14 residues in the CDR3. Germline V gene data show CDR1 as SEHNR and CDR2 as FQNEAQ (reference sequence).

This chain joins TRBV11-2 and TRBJ2-1; D is ambiguous. Trimming stripped 5 bases from V and 6 bases from J, with 8 bases between. The germline V gene encodes CDR1 SGHAT and CDR2 FQNNGV. The CDR3 has 12 residues. CDR3 sequence (DNA): TGTGCCAGCAGCCCAACCCCCAATGAGCAGTTCTTC. The encoded protein is CASSPTPNEQFF. Together with reference TRBV11-2 and TRBJ2-1, the CDR3 gives the full variable domain: EAGVAQSPRYKIIEKRQSVAFWCNPISGHATLYWYQQILGQGPKLLIQFQNNGVVDDSQLPKDRFSAERLKGVDSTLKIQPAKLEDSAVYLCASSPTPNEQFFGPGTRLTVL.

This chain joins TRBV7-9 and TRBJ1-1; D gene uncertain. The ends were cut back, 5 bases at V and 2 bases at J, with 15 bases in the middle. CDR1 and CDR2 (germline): SEHNR, FQNEAQ (reference sequence). The CDR3 is 15 amino acids. CDR3 loop: CASSIGPLSNTEAFF. The CDR3 nucleotides read TGTGCCAGCAGCATAGGTCCGCTTTCCAACACTGAAGCTTTCTTT.

The gene calls are TRBV28 and TRBJ1-5, with D unresolved. Trimming took off 7 bases at V and 7 bases at J, with 17 bases between the two ends. Germline CDR1 is MDHEN and CDR2 is SYDVKM. There are 14 residues in the CDR3. Here the CDR3 reads CASTRGSYDQPQHF. For the CDR3, the DNA is TGTGCCAGCACCCGAGGGAGTTACGACCAGCCCCAGCATTTT.

The chain links TRBV5-1 to TRBJ1-4; 11 nucleotides align to TRBD1. The germline V gene has CDR1 SGHRS and CDR2 YFSETQ. CDR3 size: 16 residues. V dropped 4 bases and J dropped 7; count of bases not matched to a gene: 9. This CDR3 is CASSGGQGERGEKLFF. The CDR3 DNA reads as TGCGCCAGCAGCGGGGGACAGGGGGAGCGGGGTGAAAAACTGTTTTTT.

The J gene is TRBJ2-7, the V gene TRBV29-1, with D hard to call. V lost 2 bases and J lost 6, with 8 bases in between. This CDR3 has 11 amino acids. Germline values: CDR1 SQVTM, CDR2 ANQGSEA. CDR3: CSVERSFEQYF. The DNA of the CDR3 is TGCAGCGTTGAAAGGAGTTTCGAGCAGTACTTC.

V gene TRBV4-2 combines with J gene TRBJ2-7, with 7 positions matching TRBD2. Germline trimming cut 1 base from V and 3 bases from J; bases unmatched to any gene: 12. The CDR3 spans 17 residues. In germline, CDR1 is LGHNA, CDR2 YNFKEQ. Here the CDR3 DNA reads TGTGCCAGCAGCCAAGCGACTGGGGGGGGAAAGAGCTACGAGCAGTACTTC. It encodes CASSQATGGGKSYEQYF.

In its sample, this clone was seen a few times. The rearrangement uses TRBV6-1 and TRBJ2-7; D may correspond to TRBD1 or TRBD2 (5 bases each). The V end was cut by 2 bases, the J end by 4 bases, with 18 bases between. CDR3 length: 16 residues. The germline V gene encodes CDR1 MNHNS and CDR2 SASEGT. CDR3 sequence: CASSENRQRLRYEQYF. The DNA for the CDR3 is TGTGCCAGCAGTGAAAACAGACAGCGGTTAAGATACGAGCAGTACTTC.

The CDR3, as DNA: TGTGCCACCAGCAGAGAGGCGGGGGCACGCCGCACCGGGGAGCTGTTTTTT. This codes for CATSREAGARRTGELFF. J is TRBJ2-2 and V is TRBV15, with D tentatively TRBD2 (7 bases). The CDR3 loop spans 17 amino acids. Germline V CDR1 and CDR2: LNHNV, YYDKDF (reference sequence). The V end was cut by 0 bases, the J end by 4 bases, with 15 bases between.

The CDR3 DNA sequence: TGTGCCAGCAGGCACAGGGTCGGACAAGAGACCCAGTACTTC. This gives the protein CASRHRVGQETQYF. The J gene is TRBJ2-5, the V gene TRBV7-9; D may be TRBD1 (6 bases). With 6 bases removed from V and 2 bases from J, the gap between germline ends came to 13 bases. The CDR3 extends over 14 amino acids. Looked up from germline, CDR1 is SEHNR and CDR2 is FQNEAQ (reference sequence).

This chain connects TRBV7-9 to TRBJ2-3; D unclear. Germline CDR1 SEHNR, CDR2 FQNEAQ (reference sequence). The CDR3 length is 12 residues. V was trimmed by 7 bases and J by 6 bases, leaving 11 bases between them. The CDR3 loop reads CASTFFLDTQYF. CDR3 DNA: TGTGCCAGCACTTTCTTTCTGGATACGCAGTATTTT. Looking up the rest from reference TRBV7-9 and TRBJ2-3 gives the full variable domain: DTGVSQNPRHKITKRGQNVTFRCDPISEHNRLYWYRQTLGQGPEFLTYFQNEAQLEKSRLLSDRFSAERPKGSFSTLEIQRTEQGDSAMYLCASTFFLDTQYFGPGTRLTVL.

The V and J genes are TRBV6-5 and TRBJ1-6; TRBD1 matches at 8 bases. The CDR3 consists of 15 residues. The germline V gene encodes CDR1 MNHEY and CDR2 SVGAGI. The V gene end was trimmed by 6 bases and the J gene end by 4 bases; junction bases not matched to a gene: 5. CDR3 sequence reads: CASSSRQGYNSPLHF. The DNA for the CDR3 is TGTGCCAGCAGCTCCAGACAGGGGTATAATTCACCCCTCCACTTT.

The chain uses TRBV12-5 and TRBJ2-3, with D possibly TRBD1 on 6 matching bases. V was cut by 3 bases and J by 0 bases, with 19 bases left in between. Germline CDR1 LGHNT, CDR2 FRNRAP. There are 18 residues in the CDR3. The CDR3 DNA is TGTGCTAGTGGTTTAATATTAGACGGACAGATAAGCACAGATACGCAGTATTTT. It codes for CASGLILDGQISTDTQYF. The full variable domain, in which reference TRBV12-5 and TRBJ2-3 provide the parts outside the CDR3, is DARVTQTPRHKVTEMGQEVTMRCQPILGHNTVFWYRQTMMQGLELLAYFRNRAPLDDSGMPKDRFSAEMPDATLATLKIQPSEPRDSAVYFCASGLILDGQISTDTQYFGPGTRLTVL.